The present T cell receptor beta chain was sequenced within a study of T cells in Graves' hyperthyroidism and ophthalmopathy. Enrolled ophthalmopathy patients presented with a Clinical Activity Score of at least 3, a NOSPECS grade of at least 4, and disease duration under 3 months. PBMCs were sourced from about 10 ml fresh peripheral blood. Germline V gene data show CDR1 as KGHDR and CDR2 as SFDVKD. Trimming shortened V by 1 base and J by 1 base, and 15 bases separated the two germline ends. This CDR3 has 17 residues. To note about this clonotype: Its antigen is undetermined.

Study-wide results and limits: Patients with ophthalmopathy were separated from those with stable hyperthyroidism by a 13 V-J model.

RNA transcripts gave rise to amplified TCR beta CDR3 regions. First-round RT-PCR targeting the TCR CDR3 was performed with the HTBI primer set. TCRdb used MiXCR to reprocess the multiplex PCR reads, holding one entry per CDR3 protein. The sample gives over 250,000 distinct CDR3 sequences, around 13% of which show up once; almost 35% is in the top ten. This chain joins TRBV24-1 and TRBJ2-5; possibly TRBD1 or TRBD2 for D (5 bases each). Source material: blood. This receptor was identified in a middle-aged woman with Graves' ophthalmopathy. CDR3 sequence reads: CATSDLRQGVGQETQYF. In DNA, the CDR3 is TGTGCCACCAGTGATTTAAGGCAGGGAGTAGGCCAAGAGACCCAGTACTTC.